This is a list of T cell receptor beta chains from one sample in a study of T cell responses to AZD1222 COVID-19 vaccine. TCRdb's table, derived via immunoSEQ multiplex PCR, lists solely in-frame clones and lacks some. The data contain about 150,000 clones, approximately 87% of them singletons. The sample here was peripheral blood, taken on day 0 of MenACWY control vaccination. All receptors derive from an adult in good health. CDR3s leave out the opening cysteine and the closing phenylalanine or tryptophan.

TRBV5-1	TRBJ1-1	ASSPRVENTEAF
TRBV6-6	TRBJ2-3	ASSYPGAGRTSSVTSTDTQY
TRBV15	TRBJ1-5	ATTVDRSKGYQPQH
TRBV6-2/TRBV6-3	TRBJ2-3	ASSYPDRDQY
TRBV24-1	TRBJ2-1	ATSTPSPGNNEQF
TRBV4-1	TRBJ2-5	ASSQEFRGQETQY
TRBV18	TRBJ2-1	ASSPRNWGEQF
TRBV30	TRBJ2-7	ACSHLRTSGYEQY
TRBV29-1	TRBJ2-4	SVVGGQDLAKNIQY
TRBV3-1/TRBV3-2	TRBJ2-7	ASSQGSSYEQY
TRBV27	TRBJ2-7	ASSLRYSGHYEQY
TRBV24-1	TRBJ1-1	ATSETGDGTEAF
TRBV4-1	TRBJ2-2	ASRTGFNVGELF
TRBV5-4	TRBJ1-5	ASSSTGTGVNQPQH
TRBV19	TRBJ1-4	ASSIDGATNEKLF
TRBV19	TRBJ1-5	ASSQQAGQVRQPQH
TRBV6-5	TRBJ2-1	ASSRGHNYNEQF
TRBV6-5	TRBJ2-2	ASSYLGTGNAGELF
TRBV10-3	TRBJ2-7	AISESGYEQY
TRBV24-1	TRBJ2-7	ATSDSLQGQSEQY
TRBV7-2	TRBJ2-7	ASSSGTGYEQY
TRBV18	TRBJ1-2	ASSPQSVGYGYT
TRBV15	TRBJ2-3	ATSRDGLITDTQY
TRBV18	TRBJ1-3	ASSWTGSSSGNTIY
TRBV6-2/TRBV6-3	TRBJ2-2	ASSYSTLGTGELF
TRBV19	TRBJ1-3	ASSVTGPSGNTIY
TRBV18	TRBJ1-4	ASSPQRRATNEKLF
TRBV7-9	TRBJ2-3	ASSASGVSTDTQY
TRBV10-1	TRBJ1-5	ASWWGSSNQPQH
TRBV11-2	TRBJ1-2	ASRLTDSLGGYT
TRBV11-1	TRBJ2-5	ASSSTRGARETQY
TRBV6-5	TRBJ1-3	ASRFGNTIY
TRBV28	TRBJ1-1	ASSPGTGRFTEAF
TRBV10-1	TRBJ2-2	ASSGGTVSTGELF
TRBV6-5	TRBJ1-6	ASSRDLTGSSPLH